The TCR beta chain under discussion was sequenced for a study of blood T cell repertoires in COVID-19. About the study: From T cells, B-cell-depleted T cells, or PBMCs came the material, which was cDNA or gDNA.

The CDR3 runs to 13 residues. With V trimmed by 9 bases and J by 7 bases, 4 bases remained unmatched. CDR1 is MNHEY and CDR2 is SMNVEV in the germline V gene (reference sequence). The age range of participants was 18 to 89 years, with residence in about 25 US areas. Authors' data handling: Reference gene primer amplification gave nucleated cell count estimates. Profiling relied on immunoSEQ multiplex PCR, and the TCRdb table lists in-frame clones only, not all of them. For V, J and clone size, that table is used; D and trimming come from the DNA. Found here are 250,000 to 350,000 clones, around 88% of them singletons; the top ten hold approximately 5.7%.

Material: PBMCs or T cells enriched from blood (not recorded which). This receptor was identified in a woman aged 40 to 55 who had recovered from COVID-19. The chain links TRBV27 to TRBJ1-6; 9 bases align to TRBD1. The CDR3 nucleotides are TGTGCCAGGGGGACAGGGAGGAATTCACCCCTCCACTTT. This gives the protein CARGTGRNSPLHF.